This is a list of T cell receptor beta chains from one sample in a study of T cell clones after liver transplantation. The table came from immunoSEQ multiplex PCR; TCRdb's copy has only in-frame clones and leaves some out. Altogether some 70,000 clones are present, more than 90% being singletons, with the ten largest covering 2% to 3%. Here the sequenced sample was CD4+ T cells from blood, taken before liver transplant. These receptors came from a human donor who received a liver transplant. CDR3s include the opening cysteine and the closing phenylalanine or tryptophan. Fields, in order: V gene, clone size, D gene, J gene, CDR3 protein, CDR3 DNA. A D gene is named only where the DNA matches it firmly. Rows may omit the clone size; those that give it use once, few, many or a size class.

>TRBV28|-|-|TRBJ1-1
CASSLGAPLGDTEAFF
TGTGCCAGCAGTTTGGGGGCGCCCCTAGGGGACACTGAAGCTTTCTTT
>TRBV7-3|-|TRBD2|TRBJ2-1
CASSPAGLEGNEQFF
TGTGCCAGCAGCCCAGCGGGACTCGAGGGCAATGAGCAGTTCTTC
>TRBV7-2|-|TRBD2|TRBJ2-2
CASSLFGGSNTGELFF
TGTGCCAGCAGCTTATTTGGCGGGAGTAACACCGGGGAGCTGTTTTTT
>TRBV11-2|-|-|TRBJ1-1
CASSLAVNTEAFF
TGTGCCAGCAGCTTAGCTGTGAACACTGAAGCTTTCTTT
>TRBV28|-|TRBD1|TRBJ2-5
CASSRDRGVKTQYF
TGTGCCAGCAGTCGTGACAGGGGAGTAAAGACCCAGTACTTC
>TRBV11-2|-|TRBD2|TRBJ2-1
CASSDRPGGPVNEQFF
TGTGCCAGCAGCGATCGTCCGGGAGGGCCGGTCAATGAGCAGTTCTTC
>TRBV10-3|few|-|TRBJ2-1
CAISEPTYNEQFF
TGTGCCATCAGTGAGCCCACCTACAATGAGCAGTTCTTC
>TRBV28|-|TRBD1|TRBJ1-2
CASSSRDRVGVNYGYTF
TGTGCCAGCAGTTCCCGGGACAGGGTAGGGGTGAACTATGGCTACACCTTC
>TRBV9|-|TRBD2|TRBJ2-1
CASSEAPAGGLYNEQFF
TGTGCCAGCAGCGAGGCCCCAGCGGGAGGGCTATACAATGAGCAGTTCTTC
>TRBV30|-|-|TRBJ1-2
CAHFGPNYGYTF
TGTGCCCACTTCGGGCCGAACTATGGCTACACCTTC
>TRBV21-1|-|-|TRBJ2-7
CASSKERVGAPQRPYEQYF
TGTGCCAGCAGCAAAGAGAGGGTCGGGGCTCCACAACGCCCCTACGAGCAGTACTTC
>TRBV11-2|-|TRBD1|TRBJ2-7
CASSSWDSSYEQYF
TGTGCCAGCAGCTCATGGGACAGCTCCTACGAGCAGTACTTC
>TRBV30|once|-|TRBJ1-4
CAWNGRTNNEKLFF
TGTGCCTGGAATGGACGGACGAACAATGAAAAACTGTTTTTT
>TRBV6-1|-|-|TRBJ2-5
CASSEALTRQETQYF
TGTGCCAGCAGTGAAGCGCTTACTAGACAAGAGACCCAGTACTTC
>TRBV7-8|-|-|TRBJ1-1
CASSTLPRDMEAFF
TGTGCCAGCAGCACCTTGCCGAGGGATATGGAAGCTTTCTTT
>TRBV14|-|TRBD1|TRBJ1-4
CASSQTTGGIEKLFF
TGTGCCAGCAGCCAGACGACAGGGGGCATTGAAAAACTGTTTTTT
>TRBV5-1|-|TRBD2|TRBJ2-3
CASSLVGEASGRSRPDTQYF
TGCGCCAGCAGCTTGGTAGGCGAGGCTAGCGGGAGGTCCCGTCCAGATACGCAGTATTTT
>TRBV5-6|-|TRBD1|TRBJ1-5
CASSPGTGRVNQPQHF
TGTGCCAGCAGCCCAGGGACAGGGAGGGTCAATCAGCCCCAGCATTTT
>TRBV18|-|TRBD2|TRBJ2-3
CASSQTSEPSTDTQYF
TGTGCCAGCTCACAGACTAGCGAACCTAGCACAGATACGCAGTATTTT
>TRBV11-3|-|-|TRBJ1-5
CASSLYTGQPQHF
TGTGCCAGCAGCTTATATACGGGTCAGCCCCAGCATTTT
>TRBV18|-|TRBD1|TRBJ2-1
CASSPWSPGQGVVNEQFF
TGTGCCAGCTCACCATGGTCTCCGGGACAGGGGGTGGTGAATGAGCAGTTCTTC
>TRBV27|-|-|TRBJ1-2
CASSLSGAGLRAGGYTF
TGTGCCAGCAGTTTATCGGGAGCGGGGCTGAGGGCGGGCGGCTACACCTTC
>TRBV5-1|-|-|TRBJ2-1
CASSLGGGLNEQFF
TGCGCCAGCAGCTTGGGAGGCGGTCTGAATGAGCAGTTCTTC
>TRBV19|-|TRBD1|TRBJ1-2
CASSQIRDRDSNGYTF
TGTGCCAGTAGCCAAATCCGGGACAGGGATTCGAATGGCTACACCTTC
>TRBV30|few|-|TRBJ1-1
CAWSASRNTEAFF
TGTGCCTGGAGTGCCAGTCGGAACACTGAAGCTTTCTTT
>TRBV9|once|TRBD2|TRBJ2-2
CASEGLAGANTGELFF
TGTGCCAGCGAGGGACTAGCGGGGGCGAACACCGGGGAGCTGTTTTTT
>TRBV27|-|-|TRBJ2-5
CASSLKLAFQETQYF
TGTGCCAGCAGTTTAAAGTTAGCGTTCCAAGAGACCCAGTACTTC
>TRBV11-2|-|TRBD2|TRBJ2-3
CASSPGTSGSGTDTQYF
TGTGCCAGCAGCCCCGGGACTAGCGGGAGCGGCACAGATACGCAGTATTTT
>TRBV28|-|-|TRBJ2-3
CASSLGGLGADTQYF
TGTGCCAGCAGTTTGGGGGGACTTGGAGCAGATACGCAGTATTTT
>TRBV7-6|once|-|TRBJ2-1
CASSHRDTLYNEQFF
TGTGCCAGCAGCCACCGGGACACCCTATACAATGAGCAGTTCTTC
>TRBV5-4|-|-|TRBJ2-2
CASSPGAGNTGELFF
TGTGCCAGCAGCCCGGGGGCGGGAAACACCGGGGAGCTGTTTTTT
>TRBV15|-|TRBD1|TRBJ1-1
CATSPTGFPTEAFF
TGTGCCACCAGCCCGACAGGGTTCCCGACTGAAGCTTTCTTT
>TRBV2|-|-|TRBJ2-2
CASTTPQGSSGELFF
TGTGCCAGCACTACACCCCAGGGATCGTCCGGGGAGCTGTTTTTT